The 26 T cell receptor beta chains listed next were all sequenced from one sample in a study of blood T cell repertoires in COVID-19. Profiling relied on immunoSEQ multiplex PCR, and the TCRdb table lists in-frame clones only, not all of them. The sample comprises approximately 52,000 clones, approximately 92% of which are singletons, and less than 7.5% rests with the top ten. The specimen sequenced was peripheral blood. These receptors were obtained from a man in his fifties with active COVID-19.

The chain links TRBV7-2 to TRBJ1-2; no clear D gene. Trimming left V 7 bases short and J 0 bases short, with 6 bases between. CDR1 and CDR2 (germline): SGHTA, FQGNSA. This CDR3 is built from 12 residues. The CDR3 DNA sequence: TGTGCCAGCACCCCCGCTAACTATGGCTACACCTTC. It codes for CASTPANYGYTF. The full variable domain, completed using reference TRBV7-2 and TRBJ1-2, is GAGVSQSPSNKVTEKGKDVELRCDPISGHTALYWYRQSLGQGLEFLIYFQGNSAPDKSGLPSDRFSAERTGGSVSTLTIQRTQQEDSAVYLCASTPANYGYTFGSGTRLTVV.

The CDR3 is CASSKGAVDEKLFF. The CDR3 nucleotides are TGTGCCAGCAGCAAGGGGGCGGTAGATGAAAAACTGTTTTTT. The chain recombines TRBV7-9 with TRBJ1-4; TRBD1 matches 7 bases. With V trimmed by 5 bases and J by 6 bases, 6 bases remained unmatched. CDR1 is SEHNR and CDR2 is FQNEAQ in the germline V gene (reference sequence). The CDR3 totals 14 residues.

The J gene is TRBJ1-1, the V gene TRBV7-9; TRBD1 is a possible D gene (5 bases). The CDR3 is 12 residues long. V gave up 5 bases and J gave up 7 bases, with 11 bases separating them. Per germline, CDR1 SEHNR and CDR2 FQNEAQ (reference sequence). CDR3 sequence: CASSPRQIEAFF. CDR3 coding DNA: TGTGCCAGCAGCCCAAGACAGATTGAAGCTTTCTTT.

The chain is built from TRBV28 and TRBJ2-7, with D possibly TRBD2 on 7 matching bases. CDR1 MDHEN and CDR2 SYDVKM come from the germline V gene. Trimming removed 5 bases at V and 2 bases at J, with 19 bases between. This CDR3 comprises 16 residues. CDR3 nucleotide sequence: TGTGCCAGCAGTCCTGGGGGGGCTAGCGGCACCTACGAGCAGTACTTC. Amino acid sequence: CASSPGGASGTYEQYF.

This chain joins TRBV3-1 (or the pseudogene TRBV3-2) and TRBJ2-7, with 10 positions matching TRBD2. CDR3 length: 15 amino acids. Germline CDR1 reads LGHDT; CDR2 reads YNNKEL (reference sequence). V lost 4 bases, J lost 2 bases, and 5 bases stayed unmatched. Here the CDR3 DNA reads TGTGCCAGCAGCCCCGGAGGGACTAGCGCCTACGAGCAGTACTTC. It yields the protein CASSPGGTSAYEQYF.

The CDR3 spells CASSYTTPYEQYF. CDR3 nucleotide sequence: TGTGCCAGCAGTTACACCACACCGTACGAGCAGTACTTC. The J gene is TRBJ2-7, the V gene TRBV6-6; no clear D. This CDR3 spans 13 amino acids. Germline lookup yields CDR1 MNHNY and CDR2 SVGAGI (reference sequence). Trimming removed 2 bases from V and 4 bases from J, with 9 bases in between.

The chain uses TRBV7-8 and TRBJ1-5, with 7 bases fitting TRBD1. The CDR3 spans 15 residues. Losses at the gene ends were 1 base for V and 4 bases for J; bases not matched to a gene: 4. In germline, CDR1 is SGHVS, CDR2 FQNEAQ. The CDR3 protein is CASSLDGTENQPQHF. The CDR3 DNA sequence: TGTGCCAGCAGCTTAGACGGGACAGAAAATCAGCCCCAGCATTTT.

The chain joins TRBV6-5 to TRBJ2-7, with 8 bases identical to TRBD2. The V gene end was trimmed by 10 bases and the J gene end by 7 bases; junction bases not matched to a gene: 12. From germline, CDR1 is MNHEY and CDR2 SVGAGI. The length of the CDR3 is 13 residues. Here the CDR3 DNA reads TGTGCCACCCTAAGACTAGCGCCGCGGGAGCAGTACTTC. Translating gives CATLRLAPREQYF.

The chain is built from TRBV6-5 and TRBJ2-7, with D possibly matching TRBD2 (6 bases). This CDR3 region has 15 residues. V lost 5 bases to trimming and J lost 7 bases, with 21 bases between them. Germline CDR1 and CDR2: MNHEY and SVGAGI. CDR3 DNA sequence: TGTGCCAGCAGTCAGATGGGCGGGACCTCCCGAGAGCAGTACTTC. Amino acid sequence: CASSQMGGTSREQYF.

The chain employs TRBV6-6 and TRBJ2-5, with D perhaps matching TRBD1 (5 bases). Between the trimmed V and J ends, which lost 10 bases and 1 base, there was a span of 10 bases. This CDR3 spans 12 amino acids. The germline CDR1 and CDR2 sequences are MNHNY and SVGAGI (reference sequence). The CDR3 DNA follows: TGTGCCAAAGACAGTTTCCAAGAGACCCAGTACTTC. It specifies CAKDSFQETQYF.

The genes are TRBV6-6 and TRBJ2-7, with 9 bases identical to TRBD1. CDR1 and CDR2 from the germline V gene are MNHNY and SVGAGI (reference sequence). V trimming: 2 bases; J trimming: 4 bases; junction bases outside the gene matches: 9. The CDR3 loop spans 16 amino acids. In nucleotides, the CDR3 is TGTGCCAGCAGTTACGCCCCGGGACAGGGATCTTACGAGCAGTACTTC. Amino acids: CASSYAPGQGSYEQYF.

The chain recombines TRBV19 with TRBJ2-1; 8 bases are a match to TRBD1. Unmatched junction bases numbered 7, after V lost 3 bases and J lost 6 bases. Per the germline V gene, CDR1 is LNHDA and CDR2 is SQIVND (reference sequence). CDR3 length: 15 residues. The CDR3 here is CASSIDRGSGNEQFF. CDR3 bases: TGTGCCAGTAGTATCGACAGGGGATCGGGCAATGAGCAGTTCTTC.

The chain is built from TRBV7-8 and TRBJ2-6; no definite D call. The CDR3 extends over 16 amino acids. The ends were cut back, 4 bases at V and 0 bases at J, with 10 bases in the middle. The germline V gene has CDR1 SGHVS and CDR2 FQNEAQ. CDR3: CASSSLPVSGANVLTF. CDR3 nucleotides: TGTGCCAGCAGCTCCTTACCAGTCTCTGGGGCCAACGTCCTGACTTTC.

The chain employs TRBV19 and TRBJ2-7; 7 nucleotides line up with TRBD1. Per the germline V gene, CDR1 is LNHDA and CDR2 is SQIVND (reference sequence). V lost 5 bases and J lost 6; bases outside the gene matches: 7. The CDR3 covers 13 residues. The CDR3 DNA is TGTGCCAGTAGTCAGGACAGGATTAGCGAGCAGTACTTC. The encoded protein is CASSQDRISEQYF.

This chain uses TRBV18 with TRBJ2-2, with D perhaps matching TRBD2 (6 bases). Germline lookup yields CDR1 KGHSH and CDR2 LQKENI. This CDR3 is 16 amino acids long. V was cut by 0 bases and J by 4 bases, with 12 bases left in between. The CDR3 is CASSPPGRGLTGELFF. The CDR3 nucleotides are TGTGCCAGCTCACCACCCGGACGGGGACTCACCGGGGAGCTGTTTTTT.

The chain couples TRBV7-2 to TRBJ2-3; 7 bases match TRBD2. J was trimmed by 2 bases and V by 5 bases; bases with no gene match: 1. Germline V gene data show CDR1 as SGHTA and CDR2 as FQGNSA. The CDR3 consists of 13 residues. DNA for the CDR3: TGTGCCAGCAGCGGGGACTACACAGATACGCAGTATTTT. Translated, it gives CASSGDYTDTQYF.

For this clone: The same CDR3 can be traced to other DNA sequences in this sample. The chain is built from TRBV27 and TRBJ2-3, with 9 bases that match TRBD2. This CDR3 has 15 residues. Looked up from germline, CDR1 is MNHEY and CDR2 is SMNVEV (reference sequence). Trimming cost V 3 bases and J 2 bases; bases outside gene matches: 3. The CDR3 region is CASSLAGGLTDTQYF. CDR3 bases: TGTGCCAGCAGTTTGGCGGGGGGGCTCACAGATACGCAGTATTTT.

This chain joins TRBV5-1 and TRBJ2-2; TRBD1 matches 7 bases. CDR3 length equals 15 residues. The germline V gene has CDR1 SGHRS and CDR2 YFSETQ. J was trimmed by 5 bases and V by 1 base; bases with no gene match: 5. CDR3 region: CASSLWDRETGELFF. CDR3 nucleotides: TGCGCCAGCAGCTTGTGGGACAGAGAGACCGGGGAGCTGTTTTTT. Looking up the rest from reference TRBV5-1 and TRBJ2-2 gives the full variable domain: KAGVTQTPRYLIKTRGQQVTLSCSPISGHRSVSWYQQTPGQGLQFLFEYFSETQRNKGNFPGRFSGRQFSNSRSEMNVSTLELGDSALYLCASSLWDRETGELFFGEGSRLTVL.

This clone was counted once. Its ends do not fully match the called genes, so a read error is possible. The V call is TRBV6-1, the J call TRBJ2-7; 8 positions match TRBD2. Germline CDR1 MNHNS, CDR2 SASEGT. This CDR3 region has 14 residues. The CDR3 reads CASSEAGAAYEQYF. The CDR3 DNA reads as TGTGCCAGCAGCGAAGCGGGAGCTGCCTACGAGCAGTACTTC.

The rearrangement joins TRBV18 to TRBJ1-1; 9 bases match TRBD1. Per the germline V gene, CDR1 is KGHSH and CDR2 is LQKENI. With V trimmed by 3 bases and J by 5 bases, 13 bases remained unmatched. This CDR3 contains 17 residues. The CDR3 loop reads CASSPWRDREFWTEAFF. The CDR3 nucleotides are TGTGCCAGCTCACCCTGGCGGGACAGGGAGTTTTGGACTGAAGCTTTCTTT.

This rearrangement joins TRBV19 to TRBJ2-1; TRBD2 matches at 10 bases. Trimming cost V 3 bases and J 8 bases; bases outside gene matches: 7. Germline loops: CDR1 LNHDA, CDR2 SQIVND (reference sequence). The length of the CDR3 is 15 residues. This CDR3 is CASSIMSGGAHEQFF. CDR3 sequence (DNA): TGTGCCAGTAGTATTATGAGCGGGGGGGCCCATGAGCAGTTCTTC.

The rearrangement links TRBV10-3 to TRBJ1-1; D call uncertain. V gave up 0 bases and J gave up 3 bases, with 14 bases separating them. The CDR3 extends over 16 amino acids. CDR1 is ENHRY, CDR2 SYGVKD, per germline. CDR3 region: CAISESTTGGYTEAFF. The CDR3 nucleotides read TGTGCCATCAGTGAGTCGACCACCGGCGGGTACACTGAAGCTTTCTTT.

The chain has TRBV27 and TRBJ2-1; D call uncertain. The CDR3 runs 15 residues. V lost 2 bases to trimming and J lost 2 bases, with 10 bases between them. Germline CDR1 MNHEY, CDR2 SMNVEV (reference sequence). The CDR3 spells CASSLNTNPYNEQFF. As DNA, the CDR3 is TGTGCCAGCAGTTTAAACACCAACCCCTACAATGAGCAGTTCTTC.

This chain connects TRBV24-1 to TRBJ2-7; a possible D gene is TRBD1 (5 bases). V lost 6 bases, J lost 0 bases, and 14 bases lay in between. The CDR3 runs 15 residues. Germline V lookup: CDR1 KGHDR, CDR2 SFDVKD. CDR3 sequence: CATSQGTQRSYEQYF. The DNA of the CDR3 is TGTGCCACCAGTCAGGGCACCCAACGCTCCTACGAGCAGTACTTC.

The V and J genes are TRBV10-3 and TRBJ1-2; D is possibly TRBD1 (6 bases). Per the germline V gene, CDR1 is ENHRY and CDR2 is SYGVKD. This CDR3 has 14 amino acids. V was pared by 3 bases and J by 3 bases, with 11 bases between. The CDR3 is CAISDRAGDYGYTF. CDR3 nucleotide sequence: TGTGCCATCAGTGATCGGGCAGGGGACTATGGCTACACCTTC.

The rearrangement links TRBV30 to TRBJ1-5; 9 nucleotides line up with TRBD1. Germline CDR1 is GTSNPN and CDR2 is SVGIG (reference sequence). The trim removed 2 bases at V and 2 bases at J, leaving 13 bases unmatched. This CDR3 spans 18 amino acids. The CDR3 coding sequence is TGTGCCTGGAGTTTCCCGAGTGGGACAGGGTTCGGCAATCAGCCCCAGCATTTT. It specifies CAWSFPSGTGFGNQPQHF.